This record covers a single TCR beta chain. Antigen: not known. This sample stems from a study of OX40 agonist ivuxolimab in advanced cancers. Whole-study context: An agonistic human IgG2 monoclonal antibody against OX40 (CD134) was given. Points from the study as a whole: Researchers report that CD8+ T cells had, on average, more expanded clones than CD4+. Also present in some nonresponders was a low level of normalized T-cell clonal expansion.

The investigators sampled blood at baseline, at cycle 4 day 1, and at cycle 7 day 1. The ends were cut back, 8 bases at V and 3 bases at J, with 4 bases in the middle. Germline-derived CDR1 and CDR2 are MNHNY and SVGAGI (reference sequence). The CDR3 spans 10 residues. Repertoires were generated with immunoSEQ multiplex PCR, while TCRdb's copy carries only in-frame clones and drops some. The data hold about 60,000 clones, with about 90% observed a single time. The clonotype was recovered from an adult with an advanced solid tumor such as melanoma, head and neck, liver or kidney cancer. The chain has TRBV6-6 and TRBJ1-1; D remains ambiguous. The source was CD4+ or CD8+ T cells sorted from blood, collected in a trial of the OX40 agonist ivuxolimab. The CDR3 reads CASGDTEAFF. CDR3 coding DNA: TGTGCCAGCGGGGACACTGAAGCTTTCTTT.